This T cell receptor (beta chain) was observed in a study of T cells in Graves' hyperthyroidism and ophthalmopathy. RNA transcripts yielded amplified TCR beta CDR3 regions. HTBI primers were the set used in a first-round RT-PCR of the TCR CDR3. TCRdb analysed the multiplex PCR reads with MiXCR anew, one entry per CDR3 protein. The sample records a few hundred thousand distinct CDR3 sequences, about a fifth being singletons. This clonotype came up many times. Trimming pared 0 bases from V and 3 bases from J, leaving 20 bases between. Germline V gene lookup returns CDR1 MNHEY and CDR2 SMNVEV (reference sequence). This CDR3 is built from 18 residues.

The sequenced sample consisted of blood. This receptor was obtained from a man between 18 and 29 years old with Graves' ophthalmopathy. The chain links TRBV27 to TRBJ1-2; D gene uncertain. The CDR3 coding sequence is TGTGCCAGCAGTTTATCTGGAGGGCTCTTACCACCCCACTATGGCTACACCTTC. As protein: CASSLSGGLLPPHYGYTF.